The 12 T cell receptor beta chains below come from one sample, sequenced in a study of cytotoxic CD8 clonotypes in ibrutinib-treated CLL. Data came from immunoSEQ multiplex PCR; TCRdb stores just in-frame clones and leaves some out. The data contain hundreds of thousands of clones, roughly 79% of them singletons. The sequenced sample was PBMCs, obtained after 12 months of ibrutinib treatment. All receptors come from a human donor with chronic lymphocytic leukemia.

The rearrangement joins TRBV7-3 to TRBJ2-1, with 7 bases fitting TRBD1. CDR1 and CDR2 from the germline V gene are SGHTA and FQGTGA. J was trimmed by 6 bases and V by 5 bases; bases with no gene match: 7. This CDR3 spans 14 amino acids. The CDR3 spells CASSQTGAGNEQFF. The CDR3 bases are TGTGCCAGCAGCCAAACAGGGGCGGGCAATGAGCAGTTCTTC.

The chain uses TRBV27 and TRBJ1-1; possible D gene TRBD1, 5 bases. This CDR3 is built from 16 residues. CDR1 is MNHEY and CDR2 is SMNVEV in the germline V gene (reference sequence). The V end lost 4 bases, the J end lost 2 bases, and 17 bases lay between the germline ends. The CDR3 protein is CASSYIPGVSNTEAFF. The CDR3 DNA is TGTGCCAGCAGTTACATCCCGGGGGTCTCAAACACTGAAGCTTTCTTT.

V gene TRBV7-3 combines with J gene TRBJ2-7; D is perhaps TRBD2 (6 bases). Trimming removed 2 bases at V and 3 bases at J, with 17 bases between. Germline V gene data show CDR1 as SGHTA and CDR2 as FQGTGA. This CDR3 spans 16 amino acids. The DNA of the CDR3 is TGTGCCAGCAGCTTATTCGCGGGGCCACCAGGCTACGAGCAGTACTTC. This translates into CASSLFAGPPGYEQYF.

The chain has TRBV4-1 and TRBJ2-1; 8 positions match TRBD2. V shed 8 bases, J shed 4 bases, and the junction held 10 bases outside the gene matches. Germline V gene sequence: CDR1 MGHRA, CDR2 YSYEKL. CDR3 length: 15 residues. DNA of the CDR3: TGCGCCAGCGGGCCCTTGAGCGGGGGATACAATGAGCAGTTCTTC. Its translation: CASGPLSGGYNEQFF.

The V and J genes are TRBV7-9 and TRBJ1-2, with 8 bases aligning to TRBD1. There are 15 residues in the CDR3. The V gene end was trimmed by 7 bases and the J gene end by 4 bases; junction bases not matched to a gene: 11. Germline loops: CDR1 SEHNR, CDR2 FQNEAQ (reference sequence). The CDR3 is CASNLNQGATYGYTF. The CDR3 coding sequence is TGTGCCAGCAACCTGAACCAGGGGGCGACCTATGGCTACACCTTC. The full variable domain, rest sourced from reference TRBV7-9 and TRBJ1-2, is DTGVSQNPRHKITKRGQNVTFRCDPISEHNRLYWYRQTLGQGPEFLTYFQNEAQLEKSRLLSDRFSAERPKGSFSTLEIQRTEQGDSAMYLCASNLNQGATYGYTFGSGTRLTVV.

This chain joins TRBV5-1 and TRBJ2-7; the match to TRBD2 covers 7 bases. After removal of 0 bases from V and 1 base from J, the junction contained 4 bases not matched to a gene. This CDR3 spans 15 amino acids. CDR1 SGHRS and CDR2 YFSETQ come from the germline V gene. CDR3 sequence reads: CASSLEGGSSYEQYF. The CDR3 DNA reads as TGCGCCAGCAGCTTGGAGGGAGGGAGTTCCTACGAGCAGTACTTC.

The chain couples TRBV5-1 to TRBJ2-2; 9 bases agree with TRBD2. The V gene's germline CDR1 is SGHRS and CDR2 YFSETQ. The CDR3 extends over 16 amino acids. The J segment lost 0 bases and the V segment lost 6 bases, leaving 6 bases of the junction unmatched. The CDR3 is CASKSLAGPNTGELFF. CDR3 in DNA: TGCGCCAGCAAGAGTCTAGCGGGACCGAACACCGGGGAGCTGTTTTTT. The variable domain in full, with the rest retrieved from reference TRBV5-1 and TRBJ2-2, is KAGVTQTPRYLIKTRGQQVTLSCSPISGHRSVSWYQQTPGQGLQFLFEYFSETQRNKGNFPGRFSGRQFSNSRSEMNVSTLELGDSALYLCASKSLAGPNTGELFFGEGSRLTVL.

The rearrangement joins TRBV6-5 to TRBJ1-1; no clear D gene. V lost 6 bases, J lost 4 bases, and 18 bases lay in between. The CDR3 covers 15 residues. Germline-derived CDR1 and CDR2 are MNHEY and SVGAGI. The CDR3: CASRTLARGSTEAFF. The CDR3 nucleotides read TGTGCCAGCAGGACATTAGCCCGAGGGAGCACTGAAGCTTTCTTT.

The chain joins TRBV2 to TRBJ2-2; D is undetermined. The CDR3 covers 14 residues. With 3 bases removed from V and 4 bases from J, the gap between germline ends came to 9 bases. Germline CDR1 is SNHLY and CDR2 is FYNNEI. Here the CDR3 reads CASSDLESTGELFF. The CDR3, as DNA: TGTGCCAGCAGTGACCTAGAGAGCACCGGGGAGCTGTTTTTT.

This clone was detected a few times. The chain combines TRBV2 with TRBJ1-1; a possible D gene is TRBD1 (5 bases). Germline CDR1 and CDR2: SNHLY and FYNNEI. The CDR3 contains 13 residues. The V gene lost 2 bases and the J gene lost 4 bases, with 8 bases spanning the gap. CDR3 residues: CASSEQGGTEAFF. DNA of the CDR3: TGTGCCAGCAGTGAACAGGGTGGCACTGAAGCTTTCTTT.

The chain carries TRBV29-1 and TRBJ2-1; D is ambiguous. The CDR3 totals 17 residues. Germline CDR1 SQVTM, CDR2 ANQGSEA. Trimming cost V 1 base and J 0 bases, with 16 bases left between them. CDR3 amino acids: CSVEGLWGRSSYNEQFF. DNA of the CDR3: TGCAGCGTTGAAGGATTGTGGGGAAGAAGCTCCTACAATGAGCAGTTCTTC.

The chain couples TRBV5-1 to TRBJ2-1; D is perhaps TRBD2 (5 bases). Germline CDR1 is SGHRS and CDR2 is YFSETQ. Trimming cost V 7 bases and J 0 bases, with 11 bases left between them. The CDR3 sequence is 14 residues long. The CDR3 protein is CASRAESSYNEQFF. CDR3 DNA: TGCGCCAGCCGAGCGGAAAGCTCCTACAATGAGCAGTTCTTC. Filled out from reference TRBV5-1 and TRBJ2-1, the complete variable domain reads KAGVTQTPRYLIKTRGQQVTLSCSPISGHRSVSWYQQTPGQGLQFLFEYFSETQRNKGNFPGRFSGRQFSNSRSEMNVSTLELGDSALYLCASRAESSYNEQFFGPGTRLTVL.